Shown below are 24 T cell receptor beta chains from a single sample sequenced in a study of cytomegalovirus exposure and HLA in healthy donors. PCR used 60 Vbeta primers and 13 Jbeta primers. Profiling relied on immunoSEQ multiplex PCR, and the TCRdb table lists in-frame clones only, not all of them. The data show under 150,000 clones, with approximately 80% seen just once and over 4.5% held by the top ten. The sequenced material came from PBMCs. The receptors were gathered from a middle-aged woman in good health and CMV-seropositive.

The chain carries TRBV19 and TRBJ1-5; D not certain. From germline, CDR1 is LNHDA and CDR2 SQIVND (reference sequence). The CDR3 extends over 17 amino acids. The V end was cut by 7 bases, the J end by 0 bases, with 19 bases between. Here the CDR3 DNA reads TGTGCCAGTAAACGTATTCGGGGAGGATTTAGCAATCAGCCCCAGCATTTT. Encoded protein: CASKRIRGGFSNQPQHF.

The rearrangement links TRBV7-2 to TRBJ2-1, with D uncertain. This CDR3 is 15 amino acids long. The germline V gene has CDR1 SGHTA and CDR2 FQGNSA. The V gene lost 5 bases and the J gene lost 1 base, with 12 bases spanning the gap. Written as DNA, the CDR3 is TGTGCCAGCAGCCGACTGGCCCCATCCTACAATGAGCAGTTCTTC. This codes for CASSRLAPSYNEQFF.

This chain links TRBV6-1 with TRBJ2-3, with D perhaps TRBD1 (6 bases). Trimming removed 2 bases at V and 5 bases at J, with 14 bases between. The length of the CDR3 is 15 residues. The germline CDR1 and CDR2 sequences are MNHNS and SASEGT. The CDR3 bases are TGTGCCAGCAGTGAAATGGCAACAGGGCGAGATACGCAGTATTTT. Translated, it gives CASSEMATGRDTQYF.

The chain is built from TRBV11-3 and TRBJ2-7; the match to TRBD2 covers 7 bases. This CDR3 is 14 amino acids long. The germline gives CDR1 SGHNT, CDR2 YENEEA. V trimming: 6 bases; J trimming: 3 bases; junction bases outside the gene matches: 8. CDR3 sequence: CASSRGGGDYEQYF. The DNA for the CDR3 is TGTGCCAGCAGTCGCGGGGGAGGAGACTACGAGCAGTACTTC. The variable domain in full, with the rest retrieved from reference TRBV11-3 and TRBJ2-7, is EAGVVQSPRYKIIEKKQPVAFWCNPISGHNTLYWYLQNLGQGPELLIRYENEEAVDDSQLPKDRFSAERLKGVDSTLKIQPAELGDSAVYLCASSRGGGDYEQYFGPGTRLTVT.

V is TRBV30 and J is TRBJ1-4; maybe TRBD1 (6 bases). The CDR3 length is 15 residues. V was clipped by 1 base and J by 3 bases, with 12 bases between them. The germline V gene has CDR1 GTSNPN and CDR2 SVGIG (reference sequence). The CDR3 coding sequence is TGTGCCTGGAGTGGACGCTCAGGGGCTAATGAAAAACTGTTTTTT. Translation: CAWSGRSGANEKLFF.

The chain couples TRBV14 to TRBJ1-2; tentatively, D is TRBD1 (5 bases). V gave up 4 bases and J gave up 2 bases, with 8 bases separating them. There are 13 residues in the CDR3. The germline V gene has CDR1 SGHDN and CDR2 FVKESK. The CDR3 DNA reads as TGTGCCAGCAGCCCGCGACAGAACTATGGCTACACCTTC. Its translation: CASSPRQNYGYTF.

The chain recombines TRBV6-5 with TRBJ2-7, with D possibly matching TRBD1 (6 bases). The CDR3 loop spans 12 amino acids. Germline V gene sequence: CDR1 MNHEY, CDR2 SVGAGI. Trimming pared 8 bases from V and 1 base from J, leaving 9 bases between. The CDR3 sequence: CASAGVSYEQYF. In nucleotides, the CDR3 is TGTGCCAGCGCAGGGGTATCCTACGAGCAGTACTTC.

This clone was counted only a few times. The chain uses TRBV9 and TRBJ2-5; TRBD2 aligns across 8 bases. CDR3 length equals 16 residues. The germline V gene encodes CDR1 SGDLS and CDR2 YYNGEE. V trimming: 3 bases; J trimming: 2 bases; junction bases outside the gene matches: 9. The DNA of the CDR3 is TGTGCCAGCAGCGGGGCGGGGGGCGGCCCACAAGAGACCCAGTACTTC. Its translation: CASSGAGGGPQETQYF.

The table lists this clone with a few counts. The chain combines TRBV6-5 with TRBJ1-5; 7 bases agree with TRBD1. Germline lookup yields CDR1 MNHEY and CDR2 SVGAGI. V lost 6 bases to trimming and J lost 5 bases; unmatched junction nucleotides: 4. The CDR3 contains 13 residues. The CDR3 DNA reads as TGTGCCAGCAGCATGACAGGGCATCAGCCCCAGCATTTT. Its translation: CASSMTGHQPQHF.

This chain joins TRBV21-1 and TRBJ2-7; no check of the table's D call, TRBD1, against the DNA was made. TRBV21-1 constitutes a pseudogene. This CDR3 is built from 16 residues. The CDR3 region is CASSFNLRGYLLEQYF. The CDR3 DNA follows: TGTGCCAGCAGTTTTAATTTAAGGGGGTACCTTCTGGAGCAGTACTTC.

The chain employs TRBV5-4 and TRBJ1-6; D may be TRBD1 (6 bases). The V gene lost 4 bases and the J gene lost 9 bases, with 17 bases spanning the gap. The germline CDR1 and CDR2 sequences are SGHNT and YYREEE (reference sequence). CDR3 length equals 15 residues. CDR3 in amino acids: CASSIKQGVISPLHF. The DNA for the CDR3 is TGTGCCAGCAGCATAAAACAGGGTGTGATTTCACCCCTCCACTTT.

This clone appeared a single time. The rearrangement uses TRBV7-9 and TRBJ2-7; D gene ambiguous. Per germline, CDR1 SEHNR and CDR2 FQNEAQ (reference sequence). V lost 6 bases, J lost 4 bases, and 7 bases lay in between. The CDR3 loop spans 11 amino acids. The CDR3 spells CASRALYEQYF. DNA of the CDR3: TGTGCCAGCAGGGCCCTTTACGAGCAGTACTTC.

The chain carries TRBV6-5 and TRBJ1-2; a weak D match, TRBD1 (6 bases). Looked up from germline, CDR1 is MNHEY and CDR2 is SVGAGI. V lost 0 bases to trimming and J lost 8 bases, with 19 bases between them. This CDR3 has 16 amino acids. CDR3 coding DNA: TGTGCCAGCAGTTACTCGGCCCTACAGGGCTTAAGGGGCTACACCTTC. It translates to CASSYSALQGLRGYTF.

The chain uses TRBV29-1 and TRBJ1-1, with 10 bases matching TRBD1. V shed 6 bases and J 10 bases; nucleotides not matched to a gene: 17. The CDR3 length is 15 residues. Germline assignment: CDR1 SQVTM and CDR2 ANQGSEA. In nucleotides, the CDR3 is TGCAGCGTAGGCCCCATCACGACAGGGGGCCGGGGAGCTTTCTTT. Translated: CSVGPITTGGRGAFF.

CDR3: CASSGLASSYNEQFF. The CDR3 nucleotides read TGTGCCAGCAGTGGACTAGCCAGCTCCTACAATGAGCAGTTCTTC. The chain uses TRBV27 and TRBJ2-1, with 8 bases fitting TRBD2. Trimming removed 5 bases from V and 0 bases from J; junction bases left unmatched: 3. This CDR3 comprises 15 residues. Germline CDR1 reads MNHEY; CDR2 reads SMNVEV (reference sequence).

This chain links TRBV5-6 with TRBJ2-7; TRBD1 matches 7 bases. The CDR3 has 15 residues. Trimming took 0 bases from V and 3 from J; bases not matched to a gene: 6. Germline CDR1 is SGHDT and CDR2 is YYEEEE. CDR3 nucleotides: TGTGCCAGCAGCTTGGGAGACAGGGAGATCTACGAGCAGTACTTC. This gives the protein CASSLGDREIYEQYF.

This chain joins TRBV7-9 and TRBJ1-1, with 8 bases matching TRBD1. V gave up 2 bases and J gave up 3 bases; unmatched junction bases: 14. The CDR3 loop spans 18 amino acids. The V gene's germline CDR1 is SEHNR and CDR2 FQNEAQ (reference sequence). The CDR3 spells CASSLPGTGEWLDTEAFF. Here the CDR3 DNA reads TGTGCCAGCAGCTTACCCGGGACAGGAGAATGGCTGGACACTGAAGCTTTCTTT.

The chain combines TRBV18 with TRBJ2-1; 14 nucleotides match TRBD2. CDR1 and CDR2 (germline): KGHSH, LQKENI. This CDR3 is built from 14 residues. Trimming cost V 3 bases and J 9 bases; bases outside gene matches: 1. The CDR3 DNA is TGTGCCAGCTCACCCGGGACTAGCGGGGGTGAGCAGTTCTTC. This encodes CASSPGTSGGEQFF. The whole variable domain, remainder taken from reference TRBV18 and TRBJ2-1, is NAGVMQNPRHLVRRRGQEARLRCSPMKGHSHVYWYRQLPEEGLKFMVYLQKENIIDESGMPKERFSAEFPKEGPSILRIQQVVRGDSAAYFCASSPGTSGGEQFFGPGTRLTVL.

The chain combines TRBV7-2 with TRBJ2-2; 11 nucleotides match TRBD2. This CDR3 region has 16 residues. Germline V lookup: CDR1 SGHTA, CDR2 FQGNSA. Trimming cost V 2 bases and J 7 bases; bases outside gene matches: 6. The CDR3 DNA reads as TGTGCCAGCAGCTTAACTAGCGGGAGAAATGGCGGGGAGCTGTTTTTT. This gives the protein CASSLTSGRNGGELFF. The full variable domain, with the rest looked up from reference TRBV7-2 and TRBJ2-2, is GAGVSQSPSNKVTEKGKDVELRCDPISGHTALYWYRQSLGQGLEFLIYFQGNSAPDKSGLPSDRFSAERTGGSVSTLTIQRTQQEDSAVYLCASSLTSGRNGGELFFGEGSRLTVL.

The chain combines TRBV5-1 with TRBJ2-4; TRBD2 is a possible D gene (6 bases). The CDR3 is 15 residues long. The V end was cut by 0 bases, the J end by 0 bases, with 7 bases between. Per the germline V gene, CDR1 is SGHRS and CDR2 is YFSETQ. CDR3 bases: TGCGCCAGCAGCTTGGTGGGGGGAGCCAAAAACATTCAGTACTTC. This codes for CASSLVGGAKNIQYF.

Comments on this clone: Other DNA sequences in the sample encode the same CDR3. The rearrangement uses TRBV5-1 and TRBJ2-3; 9 nucleotides agree with TRBD2. CDR3 size: 15 residues. J gave up 0 bases and V 2 bases, and 1 base lay outside the gene matches. CDR1 is SGHRS, CDR2 YFSETQ, per germline. CDR3 DNA: TGCGCCAGCAGCTTAACTAGCGGGAGCACAGATACGCAGTATTTT. This gives the protein CASSLTSGSTDTQYF.

The gene calls are TRBV18 and TRBJ1-4; 7 nucleotides line up with TRBD1. Per germline, CDR1 KGHSH and CDR2 LQKENI. V lost 3 bases to trimming and J lost 3 bases; unmatched junction nucleotides: 4. The CDR3 has 15 amino acids. The CDR3 region has the DNA TGTGCCAGCTCACCGAGGGGGCTGGCTAATGAAAAACTGTTTTTT. This gives the protein CASSPRGLANEKLFF. Based on the CDR3 plus reference TRBV18 and TRBJ1-4, the full variable domain is NAGVMQNPRHLVRRRGQEARLRCSPMKGHSHVYWYRQLPEEGLKFMVYLQKENIIDESGMPKERFSAEFPKEGPSILRIQQVVRGDSAAYFCASSPRGLANEKLFFGSGTQLSVL.

The chain carries TRBV6-1 and TRBJ1-4; D not resolved. From germline, CDR1 is MNHNS and CDR2 SASEGT. Trimming cost V 1 base and J 5 bases, with 11 bases left between them. The CDR3 has 15 amino acids. The CDR3 DNA reads TGTGCCAGCAGTGAAGGCGGCAGCTTAAATGAAAAACTGTTTTTT. This encodes CASSEGGSLNEKLFF.

The chain employs TRBV2 and TRBJ1-5; D is undetermined. Trimming stripped 7 bases from V and 10 bases from J, with 11 bases between. Germline V gene data show CDR1 as SNHLY and CDR2 as FYNNEI. The CDR3 is 11 residues long. CDR3 bases: TGTGCCAGCACCCGCGCCGGTCCCCAGCATTTT. This codes for CASTRAGPQHF.